One T cell receptor (beta chain) is described in this entry. The data originate from a study of T-cell reconstitution after alpha-beta-depleted transplantation in children. Preparation of the TCRbeta library was carried out with unique molecular identifiers. TCRdb redid the calling of the PCR reads with MiXCR, one entry per CDR3 protein. The data hold about 540,000 distinct CDR3 sequences, with 15% to 20% observed a single time. Germline-derived CDR1 and CDR2 are SGHTA and FQGNSA. The V and J ends lost 1 base and 4 bases respectively, with 10 bases between them. The CDR3 extends over 15 amino acids. The sample consisted of PBMCs from the stem cell graft donor, taken from the stem cell graft. The V call is TRBV7-2, the J call TRBJ2-2; tentative D call: TRBD1 (5 bases). The clonotype originates from a human donor who donated a stem cell graft to a child with acute lymphoblastic leukemia. The CDR3 DNA sequence: TGTGCCAGCAGCTTAGAGATGGGGCCCACCGGGGAGCTGTTTTTT. It encodes CASSLEMGPTGELFF.